This T cell receptor beta chain came from a study of T cell responses to AZD1222 COVID-19 vaccine. Points from the study as a whole: Variant regions that are unmutated are reportedly the target of nearly half of spike-specific TCRs.

A remark on this clone: The antigen remains unidentified.

Generated by immunoSEQ multiplex PCR, the TCRdb table keeps only in-frame clones and is missing some. This table has about 110,000 clones, 92% appearing once. V was clipped by 2 bases and J by 0 bases, with 13 bases between them. The CDR3 covers 16 residues. Germline CDR1 and CDR2: MGHRA and YSYEKL. Second-dose intervals of approximately 4 or approximately 12 weeks were pooled. The origin of this receptor is an adult who received the AZD1222 COVID-19 vaccine. The sequencing here drew on peripheral blood, taken 28 days after the second AZD1222 dose. This rearrangement joins TRBV4-1 to TRBJ1-2; D is unclear. The CDR3 is CASSQFAVGSNYGYTF. The CDR3 DNA is TGCGCCAGCAGCCAATTCGCCGTTGGCTCTAACTATGGCTACACCTTC.